This TCR beta chain was sequenced during a study of regulatory T cells in long-lasting Graves disease. In this sample, this clonotype turned up a few times. The CDR3 is made up of 20 amino acids. The germline V gene encodes CDR1 DFQATT and CDR2 SNEGSKA (reference sequence). V lost 5 bases, J lost 3 bases, and 29 bases lay in between. For TCR beta, libraries came from iRepertoire HTBI primers and Arm-PCR of CDR3 regions. TCRdb fed the multiplex PCR reads into MiXCR, producing one record per CDR3 protein. Of 350,000 to 450,000 distinct CDR3 sequences in the sample, around 20% were seen once. Documented time point: persistent/refractory GD, antithyroid drugs over 5 years with positive TRAb. RNA extracted from PBMCs served as the sequencing template. EDTA tubes received about 8.2 milliliters of drawn peripheral blood.

Source: peripheral blood mononuclear cells (PBMCs), taken when the disease was refractory, from a patient treated with antithyroid drugs. V usage is TRBV20-1 and J usage is TRBJ1-6; the D gene is possibly TRBD1 (6 bases). The sequence came from a female donor with Graves disease. The chain's CDR3 is CSAARMGGGGQNFYNSPLHF. As DNA, the CDR3 is TGCAGTGCTGCCCGCATGGGGGGCGGGGGGCAAAACTTCTATAATTCACCCCTCCACTTT.